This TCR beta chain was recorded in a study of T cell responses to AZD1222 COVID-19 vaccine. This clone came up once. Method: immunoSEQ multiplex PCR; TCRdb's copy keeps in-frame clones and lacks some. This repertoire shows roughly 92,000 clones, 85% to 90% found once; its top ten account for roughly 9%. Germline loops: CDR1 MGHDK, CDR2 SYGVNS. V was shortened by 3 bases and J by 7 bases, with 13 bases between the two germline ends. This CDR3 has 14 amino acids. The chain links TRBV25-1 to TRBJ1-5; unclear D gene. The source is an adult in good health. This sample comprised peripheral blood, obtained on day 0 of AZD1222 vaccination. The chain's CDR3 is CASSDRWEGQPQHF. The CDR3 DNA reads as TGTGCCAGCAGTGATAGGTGGGAGGGACAGCCCCAGCATTTT.